This is a list of T cell receptor beta chains from one sample in a study of blood T cell repertoires in COVID-19. Sequencing used immunoSEQ multiplex PCR; TCRdb keeps in-frame clones, though not all of them. This sample yields roughly 300,000 clones, of which more than 75% are seen a single time; 1.5% to 2% belongs to the top ten. Sequencing was carried out using peripheral blood. Receptors originate from a woman in her 50s with acute or convalescent COVID-19. Both conserved end residues are part of each CDR3. D genes are given only for firm matches. Only part of the rows carry a size: once, few, many, or a class if the clone is expanded.

>TRBJ2-7|TRBD1|once|TRBV3-1/TRBV3-2
TGTGCCAGCAGCCACTGGGACAGGGACTACGAGCAGTACTTC
CASSHWDRDYEQYF
>TRBJ2-7|TRBD2|once|TRBV27
TGTGCCAGCAGTTTCCTGGGGGGGGACTACGAGCAGTACTTC
CASSFLGGDYEQYF
>TRBJ2-2|TRBD2|-|TRBV27
TGTGCCAGCAGTCTAGCGGGAGTTGGGGAGCTGTTTTTT
CASSLAGVGELFF
>TRBJ1-3|TRBD1|-|TRBV7-9
TGTGCCTCCGGGACAGGGATTGGTGATGGAAACACCATATATTTT
CASGTGIGDGNTIYF
>TRBJ2-1|-|-|TRBV7-9
TGTGCCAGCAGCTTAAATAGCGGCGAGCAGTTCTTC
CASSLNSGEQFF
>TRBJ2-7|TRBD2|-|TRBV27
TGTGCCAGCAGTTTACTCGGGACTAGCGGGATCTACGAGCAGTACTTC
CASSLLGTSGIYEQYF
>TRBJ1-1|-|-|TRBV5-4
TGTGCCAGCAGCTCTGGCGGGGGCGCGGGTTTAAGGACTGAAGCTTTCTTT
CASSSGGGAGLRTEAFF
>TRBJ2-6|-|-|TRBV15
TGTGCCACCAGATACGGTTGGTCTGGGGCCAACGTCCTGACTTTC
CATRYGWSGANVLTF
>TRBJ1-5|-|-|TRBV2
TGTGCCAGCAGTCATGCAACGGGGGGCGCGGGCCAGCCCCAGCATTTT
CASSHATGGAGQPQHF
>TRBJ2-3|-|-|TRBV6-1
TGTGCCAGCAGTGAAACTAGTACAACAGATACGCAGTATTTT
CASSETSTTDTQYF
>TRBJ2-3|TRBD2|-|TRBV7-3
TGTGCCAGCAGCCTGGGACTAGCGGGAGAGGCAGATACGCAGTATTTT
CASSLGLAGEADTQYF
>TRBJ1-4|TRBD1|-|TRBV9
TGTGCCAGCAGCGTAGGCAGGGGGGAAGGGGAAAAACTGTTTTTT
CASSVGRGEGEKLFF
>TRBJ1-4|-|once|TRBV6-5
TGTGCCAGCAAACCGGGATATGCTAATGAAAAACTGTTTTTT
CASKPGYANEKLFF
>TRBJ2-7|TRBD2|-|TRBV24-1
TGTGCCACCAGTGAAGGACTAGCGGGCGGCCACGAGCAGTACTTC
CATSEGLAGGHEQYF
>TRBJ2-5|-|-|TRBV21-1
TGTGCCAGCACCCCCCCGGAACTGGGCCCTCGAGAGACCCAGTACTTC
CASTPPELGPRETQYF
>TRBJ2-7|-|-|TRBV2
TGTGCCAGCAGTGAGGACTGGGGCGAGCAGTACTTC
CASSEDWGEQYF
>TRBJ1-2|-|-|TRBV6-5
TGTGCCAGCAGCACAAACAGTGTTAACTATGGCTACACCTTC
CASSTNSVNYGYTF
>TRBJ2-5|-|-|TRBV7-2
TGTGCCAGCAGCTTAGCGGTCTATGAGACCCAGTACTTC
CASSLAVYETQYF
>TRBJ1-5|-|-|TRBV27
TGTGCCAGCAGTTTCTCCCCGGAGCAGGGGAAGGGCAATCAGCCCCAGCATTTT
CASSFSPEQGKGNQPQHF
>TRBJ2-7|-|-|TRBV6-1
TGTGCCAGCAGTGAAGGTGTTGCGGGGACCCCTCTCTACGAGCAGTACTTC
CASSEGVAGTPLYEQYF
>TRBJ2-3|TRBD2|-|TRBV9
TGTGCCAGCAGCGTAGGCTCCGCGGGAGACACGACAGATACGCAGTATTTT
CASSVGSAGDTTDTQYF
>TRBJ1-2|-|few|TRBV27
TGTGCCAGCAGTTTATCGGCCGGACAGACCTCCTATGGCTACACCTTC
CASSLSAGQTSYGYTF
>TRBJ2-5|TRBD1|-|TRBV7-2
TGTGCCAGCAGCCCCGGACAGGGCTCAGAGACCCAGTACTTC
CASSPGQGSETQYF
>TRBJ1-4|-|-|TRBV7-8
TGTGCCAGCAGCTTACGGGGTACTGAAAAACTGTTTTTT
CASSLRGTEKLFF
>TRBJ2-1|-|-|TRBV27
TGTGCCAGCAGTTTAAGGAGGGCCTACAATGAGCAGTTCTTC
CASSLRRAYNEQFF
>TRBJ2-7|TRBD2|-|TRBV7-3
TGTGCCAGCAGTCCCGGCGGGGGGTACAACGAGCAGTACTTC
CASSPGGGYNEQYF
>TRBJ1-2|TRBD1|-|TRBV5-5
TGTGCCAGCAGCTTGGTTGCCGGACAGGGATATGGCTACACCTTC
CASSLVAGQGYGYTF
>TRBJ2-3|TRBD2|-|TRBV5-4
TGTGCCAGCAGCTCGGCGACTAGCGGGGATACGCAGTATTTT
CASSSATSGDTQYF
>TRBJ1-6|TRBD1|-|TRBV24-1
TGTGCCACCAGTGAGGAGGGGGCGAATTCACCCCTCCACTTT
CATSEEGANSPLHF
>TRBJ2-7|-|-|TRBV5-1
TGCGCCAGCAGCGCCCGGGACACCTACGAGCAGTACTTC
CASSARDTYEQYF
>TRBJ1-2|TRBD1|-|TRBV27
TGTGCCAGCAGTTCCTGGACAGGGAACTATGGCTACACCTTC
CASSSWTGNYGYTF
>TRBJ2-5|TRBD2|-|TRBV18
TGTGCCAGCTCACCACCGGTGAGGACTAGCGGGAAAGAGACCCAGTACTTC
CASSPPVRTSGKETQYF
>TRBJ2-2|-|few|TRBV7-9
TGTGCCACTCCGTTTACAGGGTGGTTTGCGAGAACCGGGGAGCTGTTTTTT
CATPFTGWFARTGELFF